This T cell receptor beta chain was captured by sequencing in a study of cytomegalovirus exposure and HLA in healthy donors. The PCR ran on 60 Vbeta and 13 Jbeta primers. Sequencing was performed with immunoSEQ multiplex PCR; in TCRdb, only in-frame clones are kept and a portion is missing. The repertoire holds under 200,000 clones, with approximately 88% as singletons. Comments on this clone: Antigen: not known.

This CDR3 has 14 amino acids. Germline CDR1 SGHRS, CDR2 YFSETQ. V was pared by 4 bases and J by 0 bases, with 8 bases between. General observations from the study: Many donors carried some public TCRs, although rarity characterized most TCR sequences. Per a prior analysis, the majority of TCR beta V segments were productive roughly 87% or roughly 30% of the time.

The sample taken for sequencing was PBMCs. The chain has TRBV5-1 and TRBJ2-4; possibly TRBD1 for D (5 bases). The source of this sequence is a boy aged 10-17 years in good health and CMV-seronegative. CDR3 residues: CASSTGVAKNIQYF. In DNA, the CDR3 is TGCGCCAGCAGCACAGGAGTAGCCAAAAACATTCAGTACTTC.